This T cell receptor beta chain stems from a study of CD4 T cells in relation to SARS-CoV-2 and coronaviruses. Points from the study as a whole: Culture-expanded clones reflect memory recall rather than primary priming during culture. SARS-CoV-2-driven expansion was significantly weaker in crossreactive than monoreactive clones.

Turning to this clone: Antigen: not known.

Using immunoSEQ multiplex PCR, the repertoire was profiled, and TCRdb retains in-frame clones only, with some absent. The sample holds tens of thousands of clones, around 85% seen once. The trim removed 4 bases at V and 6 bases at J, leaving 8 bases unmatched. The CDR3 has 16 amino acids. Germline CDR1 is MNHEY and CDR2 is SVGAGI. Sequences were obtained from memory CD4+ T cells from PBMCs. The sequence was collected from an adult with COVID-19. The V call is TRBV6-5, the J call TRBJ1-4; 10 bases are shared with TRBD1. The CDR3 nucleotides read TGTGCCAGCAGTTCCGGGACAGGGGTGTTCGATGAAAAACTGTTTTTT. It codes for CASSSGTGVFDEKLFF.